This TCR beta chain was documented in a study of cytomegalovirus exposure and HLA in healthy donors. Study-wide results and limits: The classifier was said to identify cytomegalovirus status with high specificity and sensitivity.

This clone appeared a few times. The antigen remains undetermined. The donors, nominally healthy at sampling, likely had unrecorded immune exposures. In the PCR, 60 Vbeta and 13 Jbeta primers were used. Repertoires were generated with immunoSEQ multiplex PCR, while TCRdb's copy carries only in-frame clones and drops some. The profile shows about 150,000 clones, about 80% of them singletons. CDR3 length equals 15 residues. Germline CDR1 MGHRA, CDR2 YSYEKL. V gave up 1 base and J gave up 1 base, with 11 bases separating them. The sequence was collected from a man aged 35 to 55 in good health and CMV-seronegative. Material: PBMCs. The chain employs TRBV4-1 and TRBJ2-7; D is perhaps TRBD1 (5 bases). This chain's CDR3 is CASSQGWGGSYEQYF. The CDR3 region has the DNA TGCGCCAGCAGCCAAGGCTGGGGCGGTTCCTACGAGCAGTACTTC.